Sequencing of this T cell receptor (beta chain) was carried out in a study of beta chain features in type 1 diabetes. Looking at the study overall: Sorted cells numbering over 95,000,000 were examined across all samples. Findings of the study overall: A possible short-template PCR bias applies equally to patients and controls.

A remark on this clone: What it binds is unknown.

Germline values: CDR1 SGDLS, CDR2 YYNGEE. CDR3 length: 13 amino acids. The V and J ends lost 0 bases and 4 bases respectively, with 6 bases between them. Expressed TCRB transcripts were sequenced because the isolated RNA had all been reverse transcribed beforehand. Measured with immunoSEQ multiplex PCR; TCRdb has only the in-frame clones, and not every one. The sample includes roughly 380,000 clones, about 18% of them seen just once. This TCR derives from a woman in her late teens or twenties in good health. The chain is built from TRBV9 and TRBJ2-3, with D hard to call. The sample taken for sequencing was naive CD4+ T cells from blood. CDR3 sequence reads: CASSVGGSDTQYF. CDR3 DNA: TGTGCCAGCAGCGTAGGAGGTTCAGATACGCAGTATTTT.